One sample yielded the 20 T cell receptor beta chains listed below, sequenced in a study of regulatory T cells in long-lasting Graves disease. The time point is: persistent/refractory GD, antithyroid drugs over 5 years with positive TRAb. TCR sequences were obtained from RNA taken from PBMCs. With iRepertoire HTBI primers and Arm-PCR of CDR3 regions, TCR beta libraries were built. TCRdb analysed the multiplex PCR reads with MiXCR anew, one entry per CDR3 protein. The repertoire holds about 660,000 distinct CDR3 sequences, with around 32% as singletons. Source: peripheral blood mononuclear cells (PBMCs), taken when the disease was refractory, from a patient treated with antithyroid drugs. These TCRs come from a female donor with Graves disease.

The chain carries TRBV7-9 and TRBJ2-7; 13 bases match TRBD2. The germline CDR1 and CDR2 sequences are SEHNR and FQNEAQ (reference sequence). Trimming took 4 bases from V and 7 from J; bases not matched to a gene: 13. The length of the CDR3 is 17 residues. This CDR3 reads CASSSTSGRANGWEQYF. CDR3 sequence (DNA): TGTGCCAGCAGCTCCACTAGCGGGAGGGCCAACGGGTGGGAGCAGTACTTC.

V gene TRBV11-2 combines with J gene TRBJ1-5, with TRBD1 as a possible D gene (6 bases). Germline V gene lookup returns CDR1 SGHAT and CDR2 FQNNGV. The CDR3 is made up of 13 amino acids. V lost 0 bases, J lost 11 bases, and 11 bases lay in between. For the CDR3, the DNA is TGTGCCAGCAGCTTAGATGACAGGATGTCCCAGCATTTT. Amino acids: CASSLDDRMSQHF.

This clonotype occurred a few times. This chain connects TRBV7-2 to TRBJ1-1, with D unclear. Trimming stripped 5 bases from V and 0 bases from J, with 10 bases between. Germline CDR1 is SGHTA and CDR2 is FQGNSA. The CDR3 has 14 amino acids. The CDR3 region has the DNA TGTGCCAGCAGCGCCAGTTTCATGAACACTGAAGCTTTCTTT. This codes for CASSASFMNTEAFF.

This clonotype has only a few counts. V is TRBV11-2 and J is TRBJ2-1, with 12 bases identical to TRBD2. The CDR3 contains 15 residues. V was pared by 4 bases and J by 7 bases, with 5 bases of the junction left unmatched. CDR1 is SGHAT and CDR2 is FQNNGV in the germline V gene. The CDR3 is CASSSGTSGLNEQFF. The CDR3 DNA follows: TGTGCCAGCAGCTCCGGGACTAGCGGGTTAAATGAGCAGTTCTTC.

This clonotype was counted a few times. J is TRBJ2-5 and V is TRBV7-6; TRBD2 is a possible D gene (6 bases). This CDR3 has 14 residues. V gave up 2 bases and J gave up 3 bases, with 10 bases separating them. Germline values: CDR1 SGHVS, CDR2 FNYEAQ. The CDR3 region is CASSLFGGKETQYF. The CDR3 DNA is TGTGCCAGCAGCTTATTCGGGGGTAAAGAGACCCAGTACTTC.

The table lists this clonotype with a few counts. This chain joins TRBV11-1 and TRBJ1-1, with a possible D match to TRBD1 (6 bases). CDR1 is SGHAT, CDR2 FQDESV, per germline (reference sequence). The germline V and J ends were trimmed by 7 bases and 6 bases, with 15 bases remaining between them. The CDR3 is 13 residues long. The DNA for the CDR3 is TGTGCCAGCACCTACAACAGGGCCCCTGAAGCTTTCTTT. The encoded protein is CASTYNRAPEAFF. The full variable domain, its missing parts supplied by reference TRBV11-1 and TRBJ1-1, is EAEVAQSPRYKITEKSQAVAFWCDPISGHATLYWYRQILGQGPELLVQFQDESVVDDSQLPKDRFSAERLKGVDSTLKIQPAELGDSAMYLCASTYNRAPEAFFGQGTRLTVV.

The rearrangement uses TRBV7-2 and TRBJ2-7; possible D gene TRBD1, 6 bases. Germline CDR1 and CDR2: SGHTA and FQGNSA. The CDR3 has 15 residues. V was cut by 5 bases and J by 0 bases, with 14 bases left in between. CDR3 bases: TGTGCCAGCAGCATTACAGGGCTTAACTCCTACGAGCAGTACTTC. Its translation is CASSITGLNSYEQYF.

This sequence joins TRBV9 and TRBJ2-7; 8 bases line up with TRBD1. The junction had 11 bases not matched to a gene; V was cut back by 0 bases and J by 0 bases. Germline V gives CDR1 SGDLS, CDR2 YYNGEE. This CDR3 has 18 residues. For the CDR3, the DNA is TGTGCCAGCAGCGTAGCGAGGGGACAGGTTAGCGGCTCCTACGAGCAGTACTTC. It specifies CASSVARGQVSGSYEQYF.

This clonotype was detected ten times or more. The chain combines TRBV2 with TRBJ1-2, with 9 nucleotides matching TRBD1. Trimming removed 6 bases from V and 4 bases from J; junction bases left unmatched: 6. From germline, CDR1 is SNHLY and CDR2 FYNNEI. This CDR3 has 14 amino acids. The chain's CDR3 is CASRETGGTYGYTF. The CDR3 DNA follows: TGTGCCAGCAGGGAAACAGGGGGCACCTATGGCTACACCTTC.

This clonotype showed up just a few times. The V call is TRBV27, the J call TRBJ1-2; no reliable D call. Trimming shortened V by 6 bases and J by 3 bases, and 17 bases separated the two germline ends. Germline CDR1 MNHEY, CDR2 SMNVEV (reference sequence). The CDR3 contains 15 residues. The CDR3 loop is CASSRTDGSDYGYTF. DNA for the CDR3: TGTGCCAGCAGCCGGACGGACGGCTCGGACTATGGCTACACCTTC.

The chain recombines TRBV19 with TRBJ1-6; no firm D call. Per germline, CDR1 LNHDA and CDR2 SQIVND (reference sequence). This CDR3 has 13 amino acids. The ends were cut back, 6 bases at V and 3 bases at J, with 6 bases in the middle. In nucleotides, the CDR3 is TGTGCCAGTAGGAATCACTATAATTCACCCCTCCACTTT. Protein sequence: CASRNHYNSPLHF. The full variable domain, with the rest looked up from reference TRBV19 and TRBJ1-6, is DGGITQSPKYLFRKEGQNVTLSCEQNLNHDAMYWYRQDPGQGLRLIYYSQIVNDFQKGDIAEGYSVSREKKESFPLTVTSAQKNPTAFYLCASRNHYNSPLHFGNGTRLTVT.

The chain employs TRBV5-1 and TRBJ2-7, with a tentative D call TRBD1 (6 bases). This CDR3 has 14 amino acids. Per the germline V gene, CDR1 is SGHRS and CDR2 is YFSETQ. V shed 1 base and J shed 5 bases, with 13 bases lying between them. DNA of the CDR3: TGCGCCAGCAGCTTGACAGGGATGGGTAACGAGCAGTACTTC. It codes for CASSLTGMGNEQYF. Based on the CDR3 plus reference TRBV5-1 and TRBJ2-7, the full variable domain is KAGVTQTPRYLIKTRGQQVTLSCSPISGHRSVSWYQQTPGQGLQFLFEYFSETQRNKGNFPGRFSGRQFSNSRSEMNVSTLELGDSALYLCASSLTGMGNEQYFGPGTRLTVT.

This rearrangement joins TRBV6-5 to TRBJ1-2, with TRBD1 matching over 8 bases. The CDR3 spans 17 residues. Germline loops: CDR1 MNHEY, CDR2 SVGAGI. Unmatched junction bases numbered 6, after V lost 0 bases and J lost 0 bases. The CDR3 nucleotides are TGTGCCAGCAGTTACTCACCGGACAGGGTGCCTAACTATGGCTACACCTTC. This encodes CASSYSPDRVPNYGYTF.

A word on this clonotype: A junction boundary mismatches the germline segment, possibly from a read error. CDR3 sequence: CASSNPGTPRWGNF. For the CDR3, the DNA is TGTGCCAGCAGTAATCCCGGGACACCCAGGTGGGGTAACTTC. The chain links TRBV6-1 to TRBJ2-7; D may be TRBD1 (6 bases). This CDR3 spans 14 amino acids. Germline V gives CDR1 MNHNS, CDR2 SASEGT.

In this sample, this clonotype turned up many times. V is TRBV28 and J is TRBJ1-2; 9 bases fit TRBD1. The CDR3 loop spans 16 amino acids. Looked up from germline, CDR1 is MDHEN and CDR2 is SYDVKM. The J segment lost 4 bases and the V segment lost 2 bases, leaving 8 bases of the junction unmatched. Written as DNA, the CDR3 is TGTGCCAGCAGTTTAAGCCCCGCGGGACAGGGCTATGGCTACACCTTC. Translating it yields CASSLSPAGQGYGYTF.

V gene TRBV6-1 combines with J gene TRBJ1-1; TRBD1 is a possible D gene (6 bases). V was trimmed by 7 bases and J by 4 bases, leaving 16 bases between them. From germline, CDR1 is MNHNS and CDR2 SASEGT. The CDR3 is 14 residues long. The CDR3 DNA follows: TGTGCCAGCAAGCCAGGGGTAGAAGGCACTGAAGCTTTCTTT. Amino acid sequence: CASKPGVEGTEAFF.

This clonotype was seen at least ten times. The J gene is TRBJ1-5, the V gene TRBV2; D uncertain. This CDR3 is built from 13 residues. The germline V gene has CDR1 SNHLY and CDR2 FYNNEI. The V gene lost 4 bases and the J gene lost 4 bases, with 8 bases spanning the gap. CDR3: CASSVGANQPQHF. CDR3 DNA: TGTGCCAGCAGTGTGGGCGCAAATCAGCCCCAGCATTTT.

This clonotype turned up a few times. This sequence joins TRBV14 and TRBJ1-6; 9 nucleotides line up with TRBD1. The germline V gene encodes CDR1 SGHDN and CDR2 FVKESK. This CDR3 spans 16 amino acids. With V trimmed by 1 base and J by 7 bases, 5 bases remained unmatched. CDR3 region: CASSQGTGGRNSPLHF. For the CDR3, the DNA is TGTGCCAGCAGCCAAGGCACAGGGGGCCGGAATTCACCCCTCCACTTT.

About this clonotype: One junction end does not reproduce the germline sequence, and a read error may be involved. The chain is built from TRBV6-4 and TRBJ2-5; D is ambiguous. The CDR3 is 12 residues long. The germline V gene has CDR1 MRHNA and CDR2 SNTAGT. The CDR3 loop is CASSYRGETQHF. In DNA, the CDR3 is TGTGCCAGCAGTTACCGAGGAGAGACCCAGCACTTC.

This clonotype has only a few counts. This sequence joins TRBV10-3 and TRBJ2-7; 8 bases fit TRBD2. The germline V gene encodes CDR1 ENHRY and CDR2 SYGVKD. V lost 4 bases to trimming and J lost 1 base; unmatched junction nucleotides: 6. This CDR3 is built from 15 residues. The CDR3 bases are TGTGCCATCAGTGCCCTGGCGGGAGGATCCTACGAGCAGTACTTC. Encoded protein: CAISALAGGSYEQYF.